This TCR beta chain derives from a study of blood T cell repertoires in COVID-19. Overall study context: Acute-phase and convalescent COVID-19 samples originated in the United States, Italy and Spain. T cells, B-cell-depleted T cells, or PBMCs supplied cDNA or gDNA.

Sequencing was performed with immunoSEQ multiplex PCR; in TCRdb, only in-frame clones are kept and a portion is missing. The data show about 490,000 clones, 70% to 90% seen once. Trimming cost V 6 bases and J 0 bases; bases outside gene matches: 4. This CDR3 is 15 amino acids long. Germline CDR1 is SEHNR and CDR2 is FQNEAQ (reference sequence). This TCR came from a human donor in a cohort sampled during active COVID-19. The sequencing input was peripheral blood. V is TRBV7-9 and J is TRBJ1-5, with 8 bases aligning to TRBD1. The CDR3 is CASSLDRGSNQPQHF. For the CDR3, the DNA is TGTGCCAGCAGTCTAGACAGGGGTAGCAATCAGCCCCAGCATTTT.